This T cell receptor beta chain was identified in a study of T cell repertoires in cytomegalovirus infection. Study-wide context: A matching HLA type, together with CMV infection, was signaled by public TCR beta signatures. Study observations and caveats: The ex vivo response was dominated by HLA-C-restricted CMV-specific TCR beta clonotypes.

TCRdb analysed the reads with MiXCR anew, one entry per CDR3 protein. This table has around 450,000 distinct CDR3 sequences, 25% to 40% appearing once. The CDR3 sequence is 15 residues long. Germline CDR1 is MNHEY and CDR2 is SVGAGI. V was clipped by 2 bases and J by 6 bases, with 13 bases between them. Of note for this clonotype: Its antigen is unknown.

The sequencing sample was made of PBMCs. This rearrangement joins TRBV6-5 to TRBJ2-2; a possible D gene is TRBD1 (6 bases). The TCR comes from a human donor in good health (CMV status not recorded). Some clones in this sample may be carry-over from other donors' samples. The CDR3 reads CASSYGGPAAGELFF. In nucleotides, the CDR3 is TGTGCCAGCAGTTACGGGGGCCCGGCAGCCGGGGAGCTGTTTTTT.